The clone carrying this TCR beta chain was seen just once. Here immunoSEQ multiplex PCR was the method, and the copy in TCRdb shows in-frame clones only, minus some. The sample lists roughly 150,000 clones, around 85% seen once, with 6.5% to 7.5% in the top ten. The sample belongs to a study of blood T cell repertoires in COVID-19. Across the study: Some COVID-19 samples were acute and others convalescent; all came from the United States, Italy and Spain.

Sequenced material: peripheral blood. This TCR was sampled from a man older than 75 with COVID-19, enrolled during active disease.

CDR3 sequence: CASRSGGAEDSPLHF. Here the CDR3 DNA reads TGCGCCAGCAGGTCAGGGGGCGCGGAAGATTCACCCCTCCACTTT. The chain employs TRBV10-2 and TRBJ1-6, with 8 nucleotides matching TRBD1. The trim removed 6 bases at V and 8 bases at J, leaving 9 bases unmatched. The CDR3 spans 15 residues. CDR1 and CDR2 from the germline V gene are WSHSY and SAAADI.